These 29 T cell receptor beta chains share one sample of origin, sequenced in a study of T cells after yellow fever vaccination. TCRdb independently ran MiXCR on the 5' RACE reads; one entry per CDR3 protein. The sample has about 50,000 distinct CDR3 sequences, 5% to 6.5% seen once. The sample in question was PBMCs, either bulk or a sorted T-cell subset (CD4+, CD8+, memory, or dextramer-sorted; not recorded which), obtained on the day of the yellow fever booster vaccination. The receptors were gathered from a man younger than 30 who received the YFV17D yellow fever vaccine.

This clonotype was observed at least ten times. The chain joins TRBV20-1 to TRBJ2-1; TRBD1 matches at 9 bases. Losses at the gene ends were 4 bases for V and 4 bases for J; bases not matched to a gene: 5. This CDR3 has 14 residues. The V gene's germline CDR1 is DFQATT and CDR2 SNEGSKA (reference sequence). DNA for the CDR3: TGCAGTGCTAAAAACAGGGGGCAATACAATGAGCAGTTCTTC. It yields the protein CSAKNRGQYNEQFF.

The table lists this clonotype with many counts. The chain couples TRBV27 to TRBJ2-5; D remains ambiguous. Trimming removed 1 base at V and 2 bases at J, with 8 bases between. CDR3 length: 14 amino acids. Germline values: CDR1 MNHEY, CDR2 SMNVEV (reference sequence). CDR3 nucleotides: TGTGCCAGCAGTTTATTCGGCAGTCAAGAGACCCAGTACTTC. Its protein is CASSLFGSQETQYF.

This clonotype has only a few counts. This chain links TRBV12-3 or TRBV12-4 with TRBJ2-1, with TRBD2 as a possible D gene (7 bases). The ends were cut back, 7 bases at V and 4 bases at J, with 17 bases in the middle. The CDR3 runs 15 residues. This chain's CDR3 is CASTTGAGAYNEQFF. The CDR3 DNA reads TGTGCCAGCACTACCGGGGCGGGGGCTTACAATGAGCAGTTCTTC.

This clonotype was picked up many times. The chain links TRBV29-1 to TRBJ2-5; 8 bases fit TRBD1. Germline CDR1 SQVTM, CDR2 ANQGSEA. The J segment lost 2 bases and the V segment lost 3 bases, leaving 5 bases of the junction unmatched. The CDR3 runs 14 residues. The CDR3 loop is CSVDDRGSQETQYF. For the CDR3, the DNA is TGCAGCGTTGACGACAGGGGCTCTCAAGAGACCCAGTACTTC. Full variable domain (outside the CDR3, taken from reference TRBV29-1 and TRBJ2-5): SAVISQKPSRDICQRGTSLTIQCQVDSQVTMMFWYRQQPGQSLTLIATANQGSEATYESGFVIDKFPISRPNLTFSTLTVSNMSPEDSSIYLCSVDDRGSQETQYFGPGTRLLVL.

This clonotype was counted between two and nine times. This chain's CDR3 is CASSQEPYTGELFF. The CDR3, as DNA: TGCGCCAGCAGCCAAGAACCGTACACCGGGGAGCTGTTTTTT. The chain carries TRBV4-3 and TRBJ2-2; D remains unclear. The V end was cut by 0 bases, the J end by 3 bases, with 5 bases between. The CDR3 extends over 14 amino acids. Germline V gene lookup returns CDR1 LGHNA and CDR2 YSLEER.

This clonotype was recorded many times. The chain links TRBV6-6 to TRBJ2-7; no clear D gene. Germline V gives CDR1 MNHNY, CDR2 SVGAGI (reference sequence). The germline V and J ends were trimmed by 0 bases and 7 bases, with 10 bases remaining between them. CDR3 length: 13 amino acids. CDR3 loop: CASSYSIGEEQYF. CDR3 DNA: TGTGCCAGCAGTTACTCGATCGGTGAAGAGCAGTACTTC.

In its sample, this clonotype was seen many times. The J gene is TRBJ1-1, the V gene TRBV12-3 or TRBV12-4, with D maybe TRBD1 (6 bases). This CDR3 has 14 amino acids. Trimming stripped 6 bases from V and 0 bases from J, with 11 bases between. CDR3 in amino acids: CASSPGQMNTEAFF. Here the CDR3 DNA reads TGTGCCAGCAGCCCTGGACAGATGAACACTGAAGCTTTCTTT.

Ten or more counts support this clonotype. The J gene is TRBJ2-4, the V gene TRBV6-2 or TRBV6-3; D is uncertain. The CDR3 extends over 14 amino acids. Germline lookup yields CDR1 MNHEY and CDR2 SVGEGT. The V end lost 4 bases, the J end lost 1 base, and 8 bases lay between the germline ends. Here the CDR3 reads CASSWSSAKNIQYF. CDR3 nucleotides: TGTGCCAGCAGTTGGAGTTCGGCCAAAAACATTCAGTACTTC.

Here the CDR3 reads CASSYPNEQFF. CDR3 nucleotide sequence: TGTGCCAGCAGTTACCCCAATGAGCAGTTCTTC. The chain joins TRBV6-6 to TRBJ2-1; D unresolved. V gave up 2 bases and J gave up 6 bases, with 2 bases separating them. CDR3 length equals 11 residues. CDR1 and CDR2 from the germline V gene are MNHNY and SVGAGI (reference sequence).

This clonotype has at least ten counts. V and J are TRBV6-5 and TRBJ1-5, with D maybe TRBD1 (6 bases). The germline V gene has CDR1 MNHEY and CDR2 SVGAGI. V was clipped by 0 bases and J by 9 bases, with 9 bases between them. This CDR3 has 13 residues. CDR3 in DNA: TGTGCCAGCAGTTACTCGATCAGGGGGCCCCAGCATTTT. This translates into CASSYSIRGPQHF.

This clonotype has a handful of counts. The gene calls are TRBV6-1 and TRBJ1-1; 8 bases align to TRBD1. The ends lost 3 bases at V and 4 bases at J; junction bases unmatched: 7. The germline CDR1 and CDR2 sequences are MNHNS and SASEGT. The CDR3 loop spans 15 amino acids. CDR3 DNA: TGTGCCAGCAGTGACCGACAGGGGTACAGCACTGAAGCTTTCTTT. Amino acids: CASSDRQGYSTEAFF.

Only a few counts were recorded for this clonotype. The rearrangement uses TRBV11-2 and TRBJ2-2; D is undetermined. CDR3 size: 15 residues. The V gene lost 0 bases and the J gene lost 1 base, with 6 bases spanning the gap. Germline CDR1 and CDR2: SGHAT and FQNNGV. CDR3 sequence: CASSLEGVNTGELFF. The CDR3 DNA is TGTGCCAGCAGCTTAGAGGGCGTGAACACCGGGGAGCTGTTTTTT.

This clonotype was seen ten or more times. The chain uses TRBV28 and TRBJ2-7, with 10 bases identical to TRBD1. The ends lost 6 bases at V and 7 bases at J; junction bases unmatched: 12. This CDR3 region has 15 residues. CDR1 and CDR2 (germline): MDHEN, SYDVKM. CDR3 nucleotides: TGTGCCAGCAGAACGGCCCACAGGACAGGGGGGGAGCAGTACGTC. Encoded protein: CASRTAHRTGGEQYV.

The CDR3 DNA reads TGCGCCAGCATGCCGATGGGGGTTTCACCCCTCCACTTT. It specifies CASMPMGVSPLHF. The chain has TRBV10-2 and TRBJ1-6; weak D call: TRBD1 (5 bases). V was cut by 7 bases and J by 9 bases, with 13 bases left in between. The CDR3 has 13 amino acids. CDR1 and CDR2 (germline): WSHSY, SAAADI.

This clonotype was recorded many times. The J gene is TRBJ1-4, the V gene TRBV25-1, with D perhaps TRBD1 (5 bases). The germline gives CDR1 MGHDK, CDR2 SYGVNS. CDR3 length: 15 residues. The V end was cut by 3 bases, the J end by 3 bases, with 11 bases between. The CDR3 is CASSDAGSANEKLFF. The DNA for the CDR3 is TGTGCCAGCAGTGATGCAGGGTCGGCTAATGAAAAACTGTTTTTT.

This clonotype has a count of ten or more. V and J are TRBV20-1 and TRBJ2-7; either TRBD1 or TRBD2 may supply D (5 bases each). The CDR3 is 15 residues long. CDR1 is DFQATT and CDR2 is SNEGSKA in the germline V gene (reference sequence). Trimming left V 2 bases short and J 2 bases short, with 16 bases between. CDR3 nucleotides: TGCAGTGCTAGACGTACAAGGGACGGAGCCTACGAGCAGTACTTC. Protein sequence: CSARRTRDGAYEQYF.

This clonotype was seen at least ten times. CDR3 in amino acids: CSARSTIPAGFLPYEQYV. The CDR3 DNA is TGCAGTGCTAGGTCCACAATTCCGGCGGGTTTTTTGCCCTACGAGCAGTACGTC. The chain uses TRBV20-1 and TRBJ2-7, with D tentatively TRBD2 (5 bases). Germline loops: CDR1 DFQATT, CDR2 SNEGSKA (reference sequence). The V end lost 3 bases, the J end lost 2 bases, and 26 bases lay between the germline ends. The length of the CDR3 is 18 residues.

CDR3 in amino acids: CASSPTGKVNEQFF. The CDR3 coding sequence is TGTGCCAGCAGCCCGACAGGGAAAGTTAATGAGCAGTTCTTC. V is TRBV5-4 and J is TRBJ2-1, with 7 bases identical to TRBD1. Trimming cost V 4 bases and J 7 bases; bases outside gene matches: 8. This CDR3 is built from 14 residues. Germline CDR1 and CDR2: SGHNT and YYREEE (reference sequence).

This clonotype was recorded many times. V gene TRBV5-6 combines with J gene TRBJ2-5; TRBD2 matches 9 bases. V shed 1 base and J 0 bases; nucleotides not matched to a gene: 4. There are 16 residues in the CDR3. Germline V gene data show CDR1 as SGHDT and CDR2 as YYEEEE. The CDR3 DNA is TGTGCCAGCAGCTTGTTGGTAGCGGGGGACCAAGAGACCCAGTACTTC. It is translated as CASSLLVAGDQETQYF.

This clonotype occurred many times. V gene TRBV7-9 combines with J gene TRBJ2-5; D not certain. The germline CDR1 and CDR2 sequences are SEHNR and FQNEAQ (reference sequence). V lost 2 bases and J 5 bases, leaving 9 bases between the germline ends. The CDR3 consists of 13 residues. CDR3 loop: CASSLPGLETQYF. The CDR3 DNA is TGTGCCAGCAGCTTACCGGGCCTCGAGACCCAGTACTTC.

This clonotype was seen many times. The chain is built from TRBV12-3 or TRBV12-4 and TRBJ2-7; no firm D call. The CDR3 consists of 12 residues. Trimming left V 5 bases short and J 3 bases short, with 8 bases between. The CDR3 loop is CASSADNYEQYF. CDR3 sequence (DNA): TGTGCCAGCAGTGCCGACAACTACGAGCAGTACTTC.

Ten or more counts support this clonotype. The CDR3 DNA reads TGCAGTGCTAGACCTCGTGGGAAAGAGACCCAGTACTTC. Protein product: CSARPRGKETQYF. The V call is TRBV20-1, the J call TRBJ2-5; D is ambiguous. The CDR3 consists of 13 residues. In germline, CDR1 is DFQATT, CDR2 SNEGSKA (reference sequence). Trimming stripped 2 bases from V and 3 bases from J, with 10 bases between.

This clonotype turned up a few times. The chain has TRBV5-8 and TRBJ2-7; D is unclear. Germline lookup yields CDR1 SGHTS and CDR2 YDEGEE. CDR3 length equals 13 residues. The V end lost 4 bases, the J end lost 3 bases, and 11 bases lay between the germline ends. CDR3 DNA: TGTGCCAGCAGCCGAGACCTGAACTACGAGCAGTACGTC. This sequence encodes CASSRDLNYEQYV.

This clonotype was detected ten times or more. The rearrangement links TRBV6-4 to TRBJ2-1; D remains unclear. Germline V gene lookup returns CDR1 MRHNA and CDR2 SNTAGT. V was shortened by 4 bases and J by 3 bases, with 7 bases between the two germline ends. The CDR3 is 13 residues long. Here the CDR3 DNA reads TGTGCCAGCAGTGCCAACGACTACAATGAGCAGTTCTTC. Translating gives CASSANDYNEQFF.

The sample holds many counts of this clonotype. This rearrangement joins TRBV20-1 to TRBJ2-7, with a possible D match to TRBD1 (5 bases). V lost 3 bases, J lost 0 bases, and 12 bases lay in between. From germline, CDR1 is DFQATT and CDR2 SNEGSKA (reference sequence). This CDR3 comprises 14 residues. In DNA form, the CDR3 reads TGCAGTGCTAGTACCATCAGGGACTCCTACGAGCAGTACTTC. Amino acid sequence: CSASTIRDSYEQYF.

This chain uses TRBV20-1 with TRBJ1-1, with D tentatively TRBD1 (6 bases). CDR1 is DFQATT, CDR2 SNEGSKA, per germline (reference sequence). The CDR3 is 12 amino acids. The germline V and J ends were trimmed by 6 bases and 6 bases, with 14 bases remaining between them. CDR3 in amino acids: CSALLGQSEAFF. The DNA for the CDR3 is TGCAGTGCACTCCTAGGACAGTCTGAAGCTTTCTTT.

This clonotype was detected many times. V gene TRBV12-3 or TRBV12-4 combines with J gene TRBJ2-7; weak D call: TRBD1 (6 bases). This CDR3 spans 12 amino acids. Trimming took off 5 bases at V and 6 bases at J, with 11 bases between the two ends. The CDR3: CASSATGIEQYV. The CDR3 DNA is TGTGCCAGCAGTGCTACAGGGATCGAGCAGTACGTC.

This clonotype was observed at least ten times. V usage is TRBV6-2 or TRBV6-3 and J usage is TRBJ2-1; a weak D match, TRBD1 (5 bases). Trimming cost V 6 bases and J 4 bases, with 10 bases left between them. CDR1 and CDR2 from the germline V gene are MNHEY and SVGEGT. The CDR3 covers 13 residues. DNA of the CDR3: TGTGCCAGCAGCTACGACAGTTACAATGAGCAGTTCTTC. It is translated as CASSYDSYNEQFF.

This clonotype occurred many times. The chain uses TRBV5-1 and TRBJ2-5; tentatively, D is TRBD1 (6 bases). Germline CDR1 and CDR2: SGHRS and YFSETQ. V shed 5 bases and J shed 3 bases, with 8 bases lying between them. CDR3 length equals 12 residues. The CDR3 nucleotides read TGCGCCAGCAGGGGGGCAGAAGAGACCCAGTACTTC. The encoded protein is CASRGAEETQYF.